This is a list of T cell receptor beta chains from one sample in a study of shared clonotypes between healthy human individuals. The protocol was immunoSEQ multiplex PCR, while the TCRdb copy is restricted to in-frame clones and leaves out a portion. The sample has a few million clones, about 94% seen once. The sample consisted of naive CD4+ T cells sorted from blood. The receptors derive from a man between 18 and 29 years old in good health. Both conserved end residues are part of each CDR3. The D gene is left open where the match is weak. Part of the rows lack a size; the others show once, few, many or a class for expanded clones.

>.|TRBV7-9|TRBJ1-4|.
TGTGCCAGCAGCTCATCCGGGACCGGGATCAATGAAAAACTGTTTTTT
CASSSSGTGINEKLFF
>.|TRBV5-1|TRBJ2-7|TRBD1
TGCGCCAGCAGCTCAGGACAGGGTAGTCACGAGCAGTACTTC
CASSSGQGSHEQYF
>few|TRBV10-3|TRBJ1-2|.
TGTGCCATCAGTGAGGGCGGTGGCTACACCTTC
CAISEGGGYTF
>.|TRBV28|TRBJ2-7|.
TGTGCCAGCGGCCGACCGATCTACGAGCAGTACTTC
CASGRPIYEQYF
>.|TRBV6-5|TRBJ2-7|.
TGTGCCAGCAACGACGGTATTTACTCCTACGAGCAGTACTTC
CASNDGIYSYEQYF
>once|TRBV9|TRBJ1-2|.
TGTGCCAGCAGCGTAAAAGGACAGTTTAACTATGGCTACACCTTC
CASSVKGQFNYGYTF
>.|TRBV6-1|TRBJ2-7|TRBD1
TGTGCCAGCGGAGGACAGGGGACGAGAGAGCAGTACTTC
CASGGQGTREQYF
>.|TRBV27|TRBJ2-3|.
TGTGCCAGCAGTTTATCCAGGACCATAAGGGCAGATACGCAGTATTTT
CASSLSRTIRADTQYF
>.|TRBV19|TRBJ2-2|.
TGTGCCAGTCGCCCTCAGGGGGGTAACACCGGGGAGCTGTTTTTT
CASRPQGGNTGELFF
>.|TRBV30|TRBJ2-5|TRBD2
TGTGCCTGGGGGAGACTAGCGGGCCTTGACACCCAGTACTTC
CAWGRLAGLDTQYF
>once|TRBV19|TRBJ2-7|TRBD2
TGTGCCAGTAGTACGGGGGGGTCCTACGAGCAGTACTTC
CASSTGGSYEQYF
>once|TRBV12-2|TRBJ2-7|.
TGTGCAAGTCGCTTAGCGGAGGACCCTGACTACGAGCAGTACTTC
CASRLAEDPDYEQYF
>.|TRBV11-3|TRBJ2-3|TRBD2
TGTGCCAGCAGCCCGGGACTAGCGGGAGTTACAGATACGCAGTATTTT
CASSPGLAGVTDTQYF
>.|TRBV18|TRBJ2-3|TRBD1
TGTGCCAGCTCACCACAAGGTCCGGACAGGGGCACAGATACGCAGTATTTT
CASSPQGPDRGTDTQYF
>.|TRBV30|TRBJ2-3|.
TGTGCCTGGAGTGAAGGGGGAGAGGGCACAGATACGCAGTATTTT
CAWSEGGEGTDTQYF
>.|TRBV7-8|TRBJ1-1|.
TGTGCCAGCAGCTTAGGTCGGGGCAAGAAGACTGAAGCTTTCTTT
CASSLGRGKKTEAFF
>few|TRBV27|TRBJ2-7|TRBD1
TGTGCCAGCAGTCTACAGGGGGGCGAGCAGTACTTC
CASSLQGGEQYF
>.|TRBV6-5|TRBJ1-1|.
TGTGCCAGCAGCCCCGACCGACGCAGCACTGAAGCTTTCTTT
CASSPDRRSTEAFF
>.|TRBV5-1|TRBJ2-7|TRBD1
TGCGCCAGCAGCCCCGTGGACAGGGGGAGCTCCTACGAGCAGTACTTC
CASSPVDRGSSYEQYF
>.|TRBV18|TRBJ2-2|.
TGTGCCAGCTCACCACGGGGGACGAACACCGGGGAGCTGTTTTTT
CASSPRGTNTGELFF
>.|TRBV7-9|TRBJ2-7|.
TGTGCCAGCAGCTTATGGCAGGGGCCGAGCTCCTACGAGCAGTACTTC
CASSLWQGPSSYEQYF
>.|TRBV18|TRBJ1-2|TRBD1
TGTGCCAGCTCACCACCGGTCGGACAGGGGAACTATGGCTACACCTTC
CASSPPVGQGNYGYTF
>.|TRBV9|TRBJ2-2|.
TGTGCCAGCAGCGTAGCGGGACGGGACACCGGGGAGCTGTTTTTT
CASSVAGRDTGELFF
>.|TRBV7-6|TRBJ1-2|.
TGTGCCAGCAGCCCCCACGCCTCACCATCTTATGGCTACACCTTC
CASSPHASPSYGYTF
>.|TRBV28|TRBJ1-1|.
TGTGCCAGCAGTGGGGGTTGGTGGACTGAAGCTTTCTTT
CASSGGWWTEAFF
>.|TRBV2|TRBJ2-2|.
TGTGCCAGCAGTGACGAGGGCACCGGGGAGCTGTTTTTT
CASSDEGTGELFF
>.|TRBV30|TRBJ2-1|.
TGTGCCTGGAGCGAAGGGGTTGGGTGGTTCTTC
CAWSEGVGWFF
>.|TRBV5-1|TRBJ1-6|.
TGCGCCAGCAGCTTGGCCAAGGAAAATTCACCCCTCCACTTT
CASSLAKENSPLHF
>.|TRBV10-3|TRBJ2-6|.
TGTGCCATCAGTATAGCACAGCAGGCTGCTGGGGCCAACGTCCTGACTTTC
CAISIAQQAAGANVLTF
>.|TRBV5-1|TRBJ2-1|TRBD2
TGCGCCAGCAGCTTGAGGGGCGGGAGCAACAATGAGCAGTTCTTC
CASSLRGGSNNEQFF
>.|TRBV2|TRBJ1-1|TRBD1
TGTGCCAGCAGTGGAGAGACAGGGGATCTGAAGGCTTTCTTT
CASSGETGDLKAFF
>.|TRBV15|TRBJ1-1|TRBD1
TGTGCCACCAGCAGACGACAGGGGGGGAACACTGAAGCTTTCTTT
CATSRRQGGNTEAFF
>.|TRBV6-1|TRBJ2-6|.
TGTGCCAGCAGGGAAAGACGGAACTCTGGGGCCAACGTCCTGACTTTC
CASRERRNSGANVLTF
>.|TRBV27|TRBJ2-7|TRBD2
TGTGCCAGCAGTCTCCGGGAGGGACTGGGCGAGCAGTACTTC
CASSLREGLGEQYF
>.|TRBV7-2|TRBJ2-7|.
TGTGCCAGCAGCTTAGCGCAGGGGCGCGACGAGCAGTACTTC
CASSLAQGRDEQYF
>.|TRBV10-3|TRBJ2-7|TRBD2
TGTGCCATCAGTGAGGGGGGAGGGGAGTACGAGCAGTACTTC
CAISEGGGEYEQYF
>.|TRBV19|TRBJ2-1|.
TGTGCCAGTAGTATTGCCCGTTACAATGAGCAGTTCTTC
CASSIARYNEQFF
>.|TRBV5-1|TRBJ1-2|.
TGCGCCAGCAGCTTGGCCGAACAAGGAAGGGGCTACACCTTC
CASSLAEQGRGYTF
>.|TRBV5-6|TRBJ1-2|TRBD1
TGTGCCAGCAGCTTGGGGACAGGGTCCAACTATGGCTACACCTTC
CASSLGTGSNYGYTF
>once|TRBV30|TRBJ2-3|TRBD2
TGTGCCTGGAGCCGAGCTAGCGGGGGGGCCTCGGATACGCAGTATTTT
CAWSRASGGASDTQYF
>.|TRBV19|TRBJ2-2|.
TGTGCCAGTAGCTTTTCTCAGACCGGGGAGCTGTTTTTT
CASSFSQTGELFF
>few|TRBV7-9|TRBJ1-3|.
TGTGCCAGCAGTCCTGACAGCTCTGGAAACACCATATATTTT
CASSPDSSGNTIYF